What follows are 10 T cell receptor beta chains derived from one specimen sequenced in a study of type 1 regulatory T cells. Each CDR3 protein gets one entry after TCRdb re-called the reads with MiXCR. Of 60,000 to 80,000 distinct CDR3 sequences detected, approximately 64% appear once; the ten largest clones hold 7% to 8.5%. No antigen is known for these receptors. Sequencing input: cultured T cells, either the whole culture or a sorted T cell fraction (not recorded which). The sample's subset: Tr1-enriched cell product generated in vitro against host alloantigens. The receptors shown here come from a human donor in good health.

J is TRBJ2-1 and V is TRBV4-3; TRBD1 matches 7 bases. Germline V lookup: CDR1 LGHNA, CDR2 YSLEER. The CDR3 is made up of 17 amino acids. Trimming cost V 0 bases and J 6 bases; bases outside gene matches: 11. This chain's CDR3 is CASSQDKGTATLNEQFF. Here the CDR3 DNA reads TGCGCCAGCAGCCAAGATAAAGGGACAGCAACTCTCAATGAGCAGTTCTTC.

The CDR3 loop is CASSHKGQGANIQYF. CDR3 sequence (DNA): TGTGCCAGCAGCCACAAAGGACAGGGGGCAAACATTCAGTACTTC. The chain carries TRBV3-1 and TRBJ2-4, with TRBD1 matching over 11 bases. This CDR3 comprises 15 residues. The germline gives CDR1 LGHDT, CDR2 YNNKEL (reference sequence). J lost 6 bases, V lost 3 bases, and 4 bases had no gene match.

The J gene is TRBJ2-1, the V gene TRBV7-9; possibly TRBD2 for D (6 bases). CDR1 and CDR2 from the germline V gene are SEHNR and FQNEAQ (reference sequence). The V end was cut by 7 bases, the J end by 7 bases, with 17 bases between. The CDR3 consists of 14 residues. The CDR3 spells CASTAGRGKNEQFF. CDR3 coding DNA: TGTGCCAGCACCGCCGGCCGGGGGAAAAATGAGCAGTTCTTC.

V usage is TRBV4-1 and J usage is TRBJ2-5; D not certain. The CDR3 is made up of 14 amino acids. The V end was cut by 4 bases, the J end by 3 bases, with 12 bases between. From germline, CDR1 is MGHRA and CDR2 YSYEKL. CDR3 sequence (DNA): TGCGCCAGCAGCCGATCTAGAACCGAAGAGACCCAGTACTTC. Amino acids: CASSRSRTEETQYF.

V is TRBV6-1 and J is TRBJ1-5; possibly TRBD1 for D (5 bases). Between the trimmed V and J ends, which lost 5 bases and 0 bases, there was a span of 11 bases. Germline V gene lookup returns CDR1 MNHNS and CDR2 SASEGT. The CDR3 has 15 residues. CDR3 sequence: CASSSTGDSNQPQHF. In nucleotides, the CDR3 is TGTGCCAGCAGTTCTACAGGAGATAGCAATCAGCCCCAGCATTTT.

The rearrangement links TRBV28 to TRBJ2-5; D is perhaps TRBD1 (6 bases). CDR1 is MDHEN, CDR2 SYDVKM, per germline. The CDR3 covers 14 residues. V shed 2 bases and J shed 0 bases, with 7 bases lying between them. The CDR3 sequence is CASSLTGNQETQYF. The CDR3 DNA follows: TGTGCCAGCAGTTTAACAGGGAACCAAGAGACCCAGTACTTC.

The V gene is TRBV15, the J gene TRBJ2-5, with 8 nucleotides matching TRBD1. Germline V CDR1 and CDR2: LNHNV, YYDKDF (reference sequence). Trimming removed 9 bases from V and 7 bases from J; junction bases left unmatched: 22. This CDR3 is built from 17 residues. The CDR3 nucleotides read TGTGCCACAAGGGGAAACACAGGGGGGCTGGCTTTGGGGACCCAGTACTTC. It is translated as CATRGNTGGLALGTQYF.

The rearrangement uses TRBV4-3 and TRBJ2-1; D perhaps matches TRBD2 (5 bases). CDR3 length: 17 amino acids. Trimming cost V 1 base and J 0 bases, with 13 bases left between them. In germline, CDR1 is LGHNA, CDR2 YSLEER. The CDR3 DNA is TGCGCCAGCAGCCAAGGGCGGGCCTCGAGCTCCTACAATGAGCAGTTCTTC. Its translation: CASSQGRASSSYNEQFF.

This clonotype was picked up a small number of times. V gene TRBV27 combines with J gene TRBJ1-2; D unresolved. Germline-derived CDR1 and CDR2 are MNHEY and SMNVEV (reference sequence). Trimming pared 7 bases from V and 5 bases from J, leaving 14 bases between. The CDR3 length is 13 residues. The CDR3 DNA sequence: TGTGCCAGCATCCCGGCCGGCCCTTATGGCTACACCTTC. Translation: CASIPAGPYGYTF.

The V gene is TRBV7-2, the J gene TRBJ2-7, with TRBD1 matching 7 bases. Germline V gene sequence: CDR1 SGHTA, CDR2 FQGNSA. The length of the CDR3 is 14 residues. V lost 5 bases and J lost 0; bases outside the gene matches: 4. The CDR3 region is CASSIGTVSYEQYF. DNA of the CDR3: TGTGCCAGCAGCATCGGGACAGTCTCCTACGAGCAGTACTTC.